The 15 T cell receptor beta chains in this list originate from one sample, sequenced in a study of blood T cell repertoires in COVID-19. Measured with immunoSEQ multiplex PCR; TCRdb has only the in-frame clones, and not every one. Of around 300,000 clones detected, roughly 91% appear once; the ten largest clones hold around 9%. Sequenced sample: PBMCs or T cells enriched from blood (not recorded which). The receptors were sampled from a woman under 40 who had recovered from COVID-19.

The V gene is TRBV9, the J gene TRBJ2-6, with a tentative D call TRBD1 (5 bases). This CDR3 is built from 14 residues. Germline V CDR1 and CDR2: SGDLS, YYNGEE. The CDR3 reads CASARVSGANVLTF. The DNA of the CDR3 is TGTGCTTCAGCCAGGGTCTCTGGGGCCAACGTCCTGACTTTC.

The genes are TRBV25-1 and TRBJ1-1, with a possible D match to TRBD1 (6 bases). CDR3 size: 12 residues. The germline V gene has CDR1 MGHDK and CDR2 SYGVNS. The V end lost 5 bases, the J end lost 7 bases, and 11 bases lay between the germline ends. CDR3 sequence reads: CASSPGGHEAFF. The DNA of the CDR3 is TGTGCCAGCAGTCCGGGGGGCCATGAAGCTTTCTTT. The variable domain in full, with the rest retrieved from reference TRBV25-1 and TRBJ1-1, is EADIYQTPRYLVIGTGKKITLECSQTMGHDKMYWYQQDPGMELHLIHYSYGVNSTEKGDLSSESTVSRIRTEHFPLTLESARPSHTSQYLCASSPGGHEAFFGQGTRLTVV.

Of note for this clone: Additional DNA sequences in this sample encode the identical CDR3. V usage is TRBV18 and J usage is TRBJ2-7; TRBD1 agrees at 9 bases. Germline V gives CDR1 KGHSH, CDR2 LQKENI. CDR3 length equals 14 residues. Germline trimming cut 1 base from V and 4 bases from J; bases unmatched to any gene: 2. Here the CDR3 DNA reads TGTGCCAGCTCACCACAAGGACAGGGGTACGAGCAGTACTTC. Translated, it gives CASSPQGQGYEQYF.

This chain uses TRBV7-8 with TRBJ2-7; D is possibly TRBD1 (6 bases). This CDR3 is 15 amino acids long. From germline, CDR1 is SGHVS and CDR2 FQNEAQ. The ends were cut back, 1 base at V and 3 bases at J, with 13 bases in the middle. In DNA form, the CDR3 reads TGTGCCAGCAGCTTAGAAAGGGGGAGTCTCTACGAGCAGTACTTC. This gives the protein CASSLERGSLYEQYF.

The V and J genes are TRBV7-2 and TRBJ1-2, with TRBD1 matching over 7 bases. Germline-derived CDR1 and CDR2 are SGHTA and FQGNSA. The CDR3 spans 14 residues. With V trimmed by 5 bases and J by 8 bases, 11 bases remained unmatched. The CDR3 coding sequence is TGTGCCAGCAGCGCGGGACAGCCCGAGTTGGGCTACACCTTC. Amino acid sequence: CASSAGQPELGYTF.

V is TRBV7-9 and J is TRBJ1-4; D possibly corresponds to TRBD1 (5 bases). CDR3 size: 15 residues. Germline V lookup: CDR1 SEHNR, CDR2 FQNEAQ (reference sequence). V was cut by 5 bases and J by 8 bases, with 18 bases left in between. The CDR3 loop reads CASSPTGGAEEKLFF. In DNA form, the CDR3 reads TGTGCCAGCAGCCCAACAGGCGGAGCTGAGGAAAAACTGTTTTTT.

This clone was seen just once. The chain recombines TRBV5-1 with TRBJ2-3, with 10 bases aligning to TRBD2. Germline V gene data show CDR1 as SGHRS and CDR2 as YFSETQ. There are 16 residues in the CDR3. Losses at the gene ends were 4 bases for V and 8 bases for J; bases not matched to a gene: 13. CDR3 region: CASSPRETSGIATQYF. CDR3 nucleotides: TGCGCCAGCAGCCCGAGAGAAACTAGCGGGATTGCTACGCAGTATTTT.

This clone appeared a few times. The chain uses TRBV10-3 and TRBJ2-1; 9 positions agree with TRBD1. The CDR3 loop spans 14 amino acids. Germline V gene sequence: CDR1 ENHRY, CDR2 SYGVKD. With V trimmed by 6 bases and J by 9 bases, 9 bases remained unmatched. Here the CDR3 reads CAISSRDREGEQFF. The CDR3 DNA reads TGTGCCATCAGCTCCCGGGACAGGGAAGGTGAGCAGTTCTTC.

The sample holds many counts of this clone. CDR3 amino acids: CASSFRPGYRDSPLHF. The CDR3 region has the DNA TGTGCCAGCAGTTTCCGCCCAGGGTATCGAGATTCACCCCTCCACTTT. This sequence joins TRBV27 and TRBJ1-6; the D gene is possibly TRBD1 (5 bases). This CDR3 is 16 amino acids long. Trimming stripped 3 bases from V and 8 bases from J, with 17 bases between. The germline V gene encodes CDR1 MNHEY and CDR2 SMNVEV (reference sequence).

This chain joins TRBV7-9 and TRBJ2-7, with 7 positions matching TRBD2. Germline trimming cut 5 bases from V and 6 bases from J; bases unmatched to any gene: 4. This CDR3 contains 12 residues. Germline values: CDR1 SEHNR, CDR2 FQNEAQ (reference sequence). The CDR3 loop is CASSRTSSEQYF. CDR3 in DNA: TGTGCCAGCAGCCGGACTAGTTCCGAGCAGTACTTC.

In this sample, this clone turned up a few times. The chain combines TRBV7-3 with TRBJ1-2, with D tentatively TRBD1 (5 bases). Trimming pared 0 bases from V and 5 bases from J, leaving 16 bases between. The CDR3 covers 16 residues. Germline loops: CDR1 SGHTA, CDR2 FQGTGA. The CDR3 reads CASSLTAQGAKYGYTF. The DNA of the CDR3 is TGTGCCAGCAGCTTAACCGCCCAGGGCGCGAAGTATGGCTACACCTTC.

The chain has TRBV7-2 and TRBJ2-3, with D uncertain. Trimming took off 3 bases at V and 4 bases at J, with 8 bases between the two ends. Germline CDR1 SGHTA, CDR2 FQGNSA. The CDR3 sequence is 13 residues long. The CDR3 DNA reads TGTGCCAGCAGCTTCAGTTCACCAGATACGCAGTATTTT. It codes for CASSFSSPDTQYF.

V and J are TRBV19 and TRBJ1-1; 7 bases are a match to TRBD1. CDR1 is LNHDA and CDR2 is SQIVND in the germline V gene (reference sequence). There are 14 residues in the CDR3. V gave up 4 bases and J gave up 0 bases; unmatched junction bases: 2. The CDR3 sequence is CASSRQGMNTEAFF. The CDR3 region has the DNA TGTGCCAGTAGTAGACAGGGAATGAACACTGAAGCTTTCTTT.

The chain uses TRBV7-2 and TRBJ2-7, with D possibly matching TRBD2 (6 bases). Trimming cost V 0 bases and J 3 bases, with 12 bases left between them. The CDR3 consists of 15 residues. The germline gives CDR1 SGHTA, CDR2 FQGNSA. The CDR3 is CASSLARESLYEQYF. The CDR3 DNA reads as TGTGCCAGCAGCTTAGCCCGGGAGAGTCTCTACGAGCAGTACTTC.

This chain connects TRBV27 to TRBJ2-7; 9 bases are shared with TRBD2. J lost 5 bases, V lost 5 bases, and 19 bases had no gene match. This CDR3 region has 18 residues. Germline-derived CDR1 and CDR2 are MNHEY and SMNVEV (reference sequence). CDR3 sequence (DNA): TGTGCCAGCAGTCCTATTTGGGTAGCGGGAGTGCCCCTCCACGAGCAGTACTTC. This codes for CASSPIWVAGVPLHEQYF.